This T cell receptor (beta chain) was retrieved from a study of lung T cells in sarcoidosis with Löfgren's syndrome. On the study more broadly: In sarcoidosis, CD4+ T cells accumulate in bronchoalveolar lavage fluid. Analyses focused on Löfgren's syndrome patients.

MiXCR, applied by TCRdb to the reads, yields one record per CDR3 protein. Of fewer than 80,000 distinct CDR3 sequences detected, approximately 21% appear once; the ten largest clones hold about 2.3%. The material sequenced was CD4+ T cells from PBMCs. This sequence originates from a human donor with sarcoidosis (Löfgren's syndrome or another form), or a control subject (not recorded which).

CDR3 coding DNA: TGTGCCAGCAGTTACGACAGGGGTAGAAGTGAGCAGTTCTTC. This gives the protein CASSYDRGRSEQFF. The rearrangement joins TRBV2 to TRBJ2-1; TRBD1 aligns across 8 bases. Germline-derived CDR1 and CDR2 are SNHLY and FYNNEI. The CDR3 has 14 amino acids. J lost 9 bases, V lost 5 bases, and 9 bases had no gene match.